This T cell receptor (beta chain) was profiled in a study of control samples from healthy donors and cancer patients. Produced via immunoSEQ multiplex PCR; TCRdb's table is partial and in-frame only. The sample holds 150,000 to 200,000 clones, more than 90% seen once. The CDR3 is made up of 14 amino acids. CDR1 is SGHTA and CDR2 is FQGNSA in the germline V gene. Trimming removed 6 bases from V and 1 base from J, with 12 bases in between. Input material: blood. This TCR derives from a man younger than 45 in good health. V is TRBV7-2 and J is TRBJ1-1; tentatively, D is TRBD1 (6 bases). Written as DNA, the CDR3 is TGTGCCAGCAGACCAGTAGGGGGGAACACTGAAGCTTTCTTT. This codes for CASRPVGGNTEAFF.